This record concerns one TCR beta chain sequence. As processed by the authors: It was from reference gene primer amplification that nucleated cell counts were estimated. Profiling relied on immunoSEQ multiplex PCR, and the TCRdb table lists in-frame clones only, not all of them. V and J calls and clone size follow that table, whereas D and trimming were derived from the DNA. Among roughly 230,000 clones listed, 70% to 90% were seen once. The source of the sample is a study of blood T cell repertoires in COVID-19. At the level of the study: Acute-phase and convalescent COVID-19 samples originated in the United States, Italy and Spain. The cDNA or gDNA used as material had been derived from T cells, B-cell-depleted T cells, or PBMCs.

With 1 base removed from V and 2 bases from J, the gap between germline ends came to 8 bases. The CDR3 loop spans 14 amino acids. Germline CDR1 is SEHNR and CDR2 is FQNEAQ (reference sequence). V usage is TRBV7-9 and J usage is TRBJ1-1; D gene unclear. The sample comprised peripheral blood. This TCR derives from a man aged 40-49 years with acute or convalescent COVID-19. This CDR3 is CASSLVGRNTEAFF. The CDR3 DNA is TGTGCCAGCAGCTTAGTCGGGAGAAACACTGAAGCTTTCTTT.